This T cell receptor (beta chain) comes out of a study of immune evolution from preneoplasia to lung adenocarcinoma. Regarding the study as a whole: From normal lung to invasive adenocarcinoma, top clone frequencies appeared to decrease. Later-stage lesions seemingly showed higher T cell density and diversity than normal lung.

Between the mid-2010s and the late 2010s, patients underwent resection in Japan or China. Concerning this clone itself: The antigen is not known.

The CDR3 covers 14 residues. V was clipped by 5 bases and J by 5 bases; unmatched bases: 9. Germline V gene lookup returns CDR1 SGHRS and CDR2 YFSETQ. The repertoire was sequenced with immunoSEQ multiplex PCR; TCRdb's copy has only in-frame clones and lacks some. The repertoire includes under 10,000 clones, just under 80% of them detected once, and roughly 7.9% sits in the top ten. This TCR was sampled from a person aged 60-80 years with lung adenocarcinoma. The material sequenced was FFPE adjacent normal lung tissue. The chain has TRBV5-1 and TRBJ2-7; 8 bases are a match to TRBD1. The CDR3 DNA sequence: TGCGCCAGCAGTTGGACAGGGACCTCAAACGAGCAGTACTTC. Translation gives CASSWTGTSNEQYF. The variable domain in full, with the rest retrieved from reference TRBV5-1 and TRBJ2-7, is KAGVTQTPRYLIKTRGQQVTLSCSPISGHRSVSWYQQTPGQGLQFLFEYFSETQRNKGNFPGRFSGRQFSNSRSEMNVSTLELGDSALYLCASSWTGTSNEQYFGPGTRLTVT.